This TCR beta chain is drawn from a study of cytomegalovirus exposure and HLA in healthy donors. The V gene lost 4 bases and the J gene lost 10 bases, with 15 bases spanning the gap. The CDR3 loop spans 14 amino acids. Germline loops: CDR1 SGHTS, CDR2 YDEGEE. The count of this clone is one. Some clones are missing from TCRdb's copy, which holds only in-frame ones; the method was immunoSEQ multiplex PCR. The table shows fewer than 140,000 clones, with about 87% occurring only once. The receptor was isolated from a woman aged 18-29 years in good health and CMV-seropositive. The chain has TRBV5-8 and TRBJ1-6; TRBD1 is a possible D gene (6 bases). Sequenced material: PBMCs. CDR3 loop: CASSLDSIWSPLHF. Here the CDR3 DNA reads TGTGCCAGCAGCCTGGACAGTATTTGGTCACCCCTCCACTTT.